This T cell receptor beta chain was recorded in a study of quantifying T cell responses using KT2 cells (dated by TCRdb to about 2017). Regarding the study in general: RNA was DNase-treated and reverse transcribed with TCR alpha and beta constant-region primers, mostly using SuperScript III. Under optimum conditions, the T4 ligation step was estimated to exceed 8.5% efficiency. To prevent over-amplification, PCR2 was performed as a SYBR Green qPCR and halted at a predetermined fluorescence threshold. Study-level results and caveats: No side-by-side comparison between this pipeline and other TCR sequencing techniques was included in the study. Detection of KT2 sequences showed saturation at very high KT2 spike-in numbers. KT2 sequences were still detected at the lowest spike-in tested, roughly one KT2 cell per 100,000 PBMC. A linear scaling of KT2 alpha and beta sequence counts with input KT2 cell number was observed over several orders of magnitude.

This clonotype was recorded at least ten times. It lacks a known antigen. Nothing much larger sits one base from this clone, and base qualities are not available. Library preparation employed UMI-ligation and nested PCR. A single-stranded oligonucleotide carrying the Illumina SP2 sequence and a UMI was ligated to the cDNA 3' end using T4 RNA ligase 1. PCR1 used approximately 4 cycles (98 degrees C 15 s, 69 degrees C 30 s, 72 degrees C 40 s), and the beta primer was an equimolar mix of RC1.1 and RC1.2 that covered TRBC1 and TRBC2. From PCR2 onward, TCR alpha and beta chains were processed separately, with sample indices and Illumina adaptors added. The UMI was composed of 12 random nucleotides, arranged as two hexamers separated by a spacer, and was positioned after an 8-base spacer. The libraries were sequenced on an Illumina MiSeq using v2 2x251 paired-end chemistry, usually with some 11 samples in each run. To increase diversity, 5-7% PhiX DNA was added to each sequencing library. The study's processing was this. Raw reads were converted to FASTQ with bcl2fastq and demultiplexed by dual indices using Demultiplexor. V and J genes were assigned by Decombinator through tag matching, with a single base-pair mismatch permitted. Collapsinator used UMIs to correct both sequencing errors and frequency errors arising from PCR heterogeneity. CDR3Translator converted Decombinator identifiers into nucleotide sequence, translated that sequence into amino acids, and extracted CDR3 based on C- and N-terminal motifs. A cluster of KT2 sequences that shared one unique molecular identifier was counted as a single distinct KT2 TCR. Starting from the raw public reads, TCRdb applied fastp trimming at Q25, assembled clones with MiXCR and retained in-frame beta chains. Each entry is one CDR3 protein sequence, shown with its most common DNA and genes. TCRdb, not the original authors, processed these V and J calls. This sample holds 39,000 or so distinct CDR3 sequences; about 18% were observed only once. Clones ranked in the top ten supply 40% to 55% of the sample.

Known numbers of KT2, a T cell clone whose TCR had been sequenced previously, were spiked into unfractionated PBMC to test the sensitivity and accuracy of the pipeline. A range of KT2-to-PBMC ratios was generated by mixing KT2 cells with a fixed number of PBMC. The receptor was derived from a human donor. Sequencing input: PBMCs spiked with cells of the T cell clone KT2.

The nucleotide sequence reads TGTGCCAGCAGTGATTTGGGCCGCATCTTCTCTGGAAACACCATATATTTT. This codes for CASSDLGRIFSGNTIYF. The rearrangement joined TRBV6-4 to TRBJ1-3, with the D segment identity uncertain. CDR3 length: 17 amino acids, cysteine to phenylalanine. Only CDR3 DNA is held: 51 bases, read in frame from base 1. V is cut by 3 bases and J by 0 bases, and the space between the germline ends is 15 bases. As encoded in the germline V gene, CDR1 is MRHNA while CDR2 is SNTAGT.